The 7 T cell receptor beta chains reported below all come from one sample, sequenced in a study of T cells after posttransplantation cyclophosphamide. This table comes from immunoSEQ multiplex PCR, and its TCRdb copy is limited to in-frame clones, with some not included. This sample yields around 10,000 clones, of which roughly 80% are seen a single time; 4.5% to 5.5% belongs to the top ten. A marrow graft followed busulfan-fludarabine conditioning, with cyclophosphamide on days +3 and +4. The sample consisted of PBMCs, taken after allogeneic stem cell transplant with posttransplant cyclophosphamide. The receptors here all came from a female patient aged 45-65 years who received an allogeneic stem cell transplant from a related donor, was CMV-positive, and had no GVHD. Some T cells could come from the graft donor.

J is TRBJ2-3 and V is TRBV5-8; 7 bases are a match to TRBD2. This CDR3 comprises 16 residues. V trimming: 1 base; J trimming: 3 bases; junction bases outside the gene matches: 8. Per germline, CDR1 SGHTS and CDR2 YDEGEE. CDR3 in amino acids: CASSLWAGVNTDTQYF. Written as DNA, the CDR3 is TGTGCCAGCAGCTTGTGGGCGGGGGTGAATACAGATACGCAGTATTTT.

This clone was observed a handful of times. The chain joins TRBV10-3 to TRBJ2-7; the match to TRBD2 covers 16 bases. The V gene end was trimmed by 10 bases and the J gene end by 2 bases; junction bases not matched to a gene: 5. The CDR3 has 15 residues. Germline V gives CDR1 ENHRY, CDR2 SYGVKD. The chain's CDR3 is CATTGTSGGAYEQYF. As DNA, the CDR3 is TGTGCCACCACAGGGACTAGCGGGGGGGCCTACGAGCAGTACTTC.

The rearrangement uses TRBV18 and TRBJ2-5; TRBD1 matches 9 bases. V trimming: 3 bases; J trimming: 4 bases; junction bases outside the gene matches: 12. Germline CDR1 is KGHSH and CDR2 is LQKENI. This CDR3 has 17 amino acids. Written as DNA, the CDR3 is TGTGCCAGCTCACCCTCCGGGACAGGGAGGTCGACAGAGACCCAGTACTTC. Translation: CASSPSGTGRSTETQYF. Full variable domain (remainder filled in from reference TRBV18 and TRBJ2-5): NAGVMQNPRHLVRRRGQEARLRCSPMKGHSHVYWYRQLPEEGLKFMVYLQKENIIDESGMPKERFSAEFPKEGPSILRIQQVVRGDSAAYFCASSPSGTGRSTETQYFGPGTRLLVL.

The gene calls are TRBV19 and TRBJ1-2, with 7 positions matching TRBD1. J gave up 4 bases and V 5 bases, and 7 bases lay outside the gene matches. This CDR3 spans 14 amino acids. Germline-derived CDR1 and CDR2 are LNHDA and SQIVND (reference sequence). CDR3 protein: CASSPAGGTYGYTF. CDR3 bases: TGTGCCAGTAGTCCCGCAGGGGGAACCTATGGCTACACCTTC.

The genes are TRBV5-1 and TRBJ2-1; 8 positions match TRBD1. Trimming cost V 4 bases and J 9 bases; bases outside gene matches: 12. Germline V gene data show CDR1 as SGHRS and CDR2 as YFSETQ. The CDR3 covers 15 residues. CDR3 sequence (DNA): TGCGCCAGCAGCCCGGAGATGGCAGGGGGCGGTGAGCAGTTCTTC. Its translation is CASSPEMAGGGEQFF. Looking up the rest from reference TRBV5-1 and TRBJ2-1 gives the full variable domain: KAGVTQTPRYLIKTRGQQVTLSCSPISGHRSVSWYQQTPGQGLQFLFEYFSETQRNKGNFPGRFSGRQFSNSRSEMNVSTLELGDSALYLCASSPEMAGGGEQFFGPGTRLTVL.

This clone appeared once. The rearrangement joins TRBV7-9 to TRBJ2-7; 8 nucleotides match TRBD2. CDR1 SEHNR and CDR2 FQNEAQ come from the germline V gene (reference sequence). The V gene end was trimmed by 6 bases and the J gene end by 1 base; junction bases not matched to a gene: 11. The CDR3 length is 16 residues. The CDR3 coding sequence is TGTGCCAGCAGTCTCGGCGGGGGGCGGGTATCCTACGAGCAGTACTTC. It specifies CASSLGGGRVSYEQYF.

The V gene is TRBV7-9, the J gene TRBJ1-2; 7 nucleotides line up with TRBD1. V dropped 5 bases and J dropped 6; count of bases not matched to a gene: 3. The CDR3 totals 12 residues. The germline V gene has CDR1 SEHNR and CDR2 FQNEAQ (reference sequence). DNA of the CDR3: TGTGCCAGCAGCATAGGACAGGATGGCTACACCTTC. It yields the protein CASSIGQDGYTF.